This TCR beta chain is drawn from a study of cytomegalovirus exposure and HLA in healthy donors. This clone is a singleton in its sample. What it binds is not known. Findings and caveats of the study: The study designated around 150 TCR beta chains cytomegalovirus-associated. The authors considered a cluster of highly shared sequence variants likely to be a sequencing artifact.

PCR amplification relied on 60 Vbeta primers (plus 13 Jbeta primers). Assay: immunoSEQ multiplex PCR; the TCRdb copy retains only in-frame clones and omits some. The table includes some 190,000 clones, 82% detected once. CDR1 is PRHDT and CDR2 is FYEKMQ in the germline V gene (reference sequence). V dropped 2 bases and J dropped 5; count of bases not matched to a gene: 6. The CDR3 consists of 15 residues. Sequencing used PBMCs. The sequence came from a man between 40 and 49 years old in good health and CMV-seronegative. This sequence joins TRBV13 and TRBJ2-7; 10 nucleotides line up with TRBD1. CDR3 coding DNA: TGTGCCAGCAGCTTACGACAGGGGGCGGTCGACGAGCAGTACTTC. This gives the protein CASSLRQGAVDEQYF.